The 23 T cell receptor beta chains reported below all come from one sample, sequenced in a study of blood T cell repertoires in COVID-19. Profiled with immunoSEQ multiplex PCR; TCRdb holds only in-frame clones, not every one. In the table there are some 180,000 clones, roughly 76% of which are singletons. Sequencing used peripheral blood. All receptors derive from a woman older than 75 with COVID-19, enrolled during active disease.

V and J are TRBV29-1 and TRBJ1-1; TRBD1 is a possible D gene (5 bases). Germline V lookup: CDR1 SQVTM, CDR2 ANQGSEA. This CDR3 spans 18 amino acids. V dropped 7 bases and J dropped 0 bases, with 27 bases sitting between them. The CDR3 is CSGLLVRGVDFMNTEAFF. The CDR3 nucleotides are TGCAGCGGCCTACTAGTACGGGGGGTGGATTTTATGAACACTGAAGCTTTCTTT.

The V call is TRBV19, the J call TRBJ2-3; TRBD1 is a possible D gene (6 bases). Germline V gene lookup returns CDR1 LNHDA and CDR2 SQIVND (reference sequence). The ends were cut back, 2 bases at V and 11 bases at J, with 11 bases in the middle. The CDR3 has 12 residues. CDR3 sequence reads: CASSIPGVGQYF. DNA of the CDR3: TGTGCCAGTAGTATACCAGGGGTAGGGCAGTATTTT.

This clone was recorded only once. The chain is built from TRBV6-2 or TRBV6-3 and TRBJ1-5; 7 nucleotides match TRBD1. From germline, CDR1 is MNHEY and CDR2 SVGEGT. After removal of 5 bases from V and 7 bases from J, the junction contained 8 bases not matched to a gene. The CDR3 totals 14 residues. The CDR3 nucleotides read TGTGCCAGCAGTAAGGCAGGGGGGCAACAGCCCCAGCATTTT. Translation: CASSKAGGQQPQHF.

The rearrangement joins TRBV29-1 to TRBJ2-1, with D unresolved. This CDR3 comprises 12 residues. V was clipped by 7 bases and J by 7 bases, with 14 bases between them. The germline V gene encodes CDR1 SQVTM and CDR2 ANQGSEA. CDR3 sequence (DNA): TGCAGCGCCGTGCCTGCTGAGAATGAGCAGTTCTTC. It specifies CSAVPAENEQFF.

This clone came up once. The chain carries TRBV24-1 and TRBJ2-1; a weak D match, TRBD2 (5 bases). Germline V gene sequence: CDR1 KGHDR, CDR2 SFDVKD. This CDR3 comprises 16 residues. The germline V and J ends were trimmed by 0 bases and 8 bases, with 16 bases remaining between them. CDR3 in DNA: TGTGCCACCAGTGATTTGCGTCGCGGAGGTATTTATGAGCAGTTCTTC. Translation: CATSDLRRGGIYEQFF.

This clone was found once. CDR3 in DNA: TGTGCCAGCAGTTCGTACAGGGGCTATGGGAACACTGAAGCTTTCTTT. Protein sequence: CASSSYRGYGNTEAFF. The chain employs TRBV6-5 and TRBJ1-1; 7 positions match TRBD1. The V gene's germline CDR1 is MNHEY and CDR2 SVGAGI. The CDR3 extends over 16 amino acids. V was pared by 4 bases and J by 1 base, with 9 bases of the junction left unmatched.

There are many counts of this clone. The chain carries TRBV2 and TRBJ2-1; 10 bases agree with TRBD2. Unmatched junction bases numbered 16, after V lost 5 bases and J lost 12 bases. There are 16 residues in the CDR3. Germline V gene data show CDR1 as SNHLY and CDR2 as FYNNEI. DNA of the CDR3: TGTGCCAGCAGTCGTCTAGCGGGAGAAGCCGGGAATATGCAGTTCTTC. Its protein is CASSRLAGEAGNMQFF.

A remark on this clone: This same CDR3 is encoded by further DNA sequences in the sample. This rearrangement joins TRBV19 to TRBJ1-3; maybe TRBD1 (5 bases). Germline assignment: CDR1 LNHDA and CDR2 SQIVND (reference sequence). This CDR3 spans 14 amino acids. The germline V and J ends were trimmed by 5 bases and 2 bases, with 10 bases remaining between them. CDR3 DNA: TGTGCCAGTAGTCCCGGGGGGACTGGAAACACCATATATTTT. This codes for CASSPGGTGNTIYF.

The genes are TRBV6-5 and TRBJ1-4, with 8 positions matching TRBD1. The V segment lost 6 bases and the J segment 8 bases; nucleotides outside the gene matches: 11. The germline V gene has CDR1 MNHEY and CDR2 SVGAGI. This CDR3 contains 15 residues. CDR3: CASSKRQGTGEKLFF. CDR3 coding DNA: TGTGCCAGCAGCAAAAGACAGGGGACGGGGGAAAAACTGTTTTTT.

This sequence joins TRBV28 and TRBJ2-7, with no clear D. V was clipped by 6 bases and J by 0 bases, with 6 bases between them. The V gene's germline CDR1 is MDHEN and CDR2 SYDVKM. The CDR3 is 12 residues long. In DNA, the CDR3 is TGTGCCAGCAGGGTAGCCTCCTACGAGCAGTACTTC. Its protein product is CASRVASYEQYF.

The rearrangement links TRBV4-2 to TRBJ1-5; D ambiguous. CDR1 is LGHNA, CDR2 YNFKEQ, per germline. The length of the CDR3 is 16 residues. V lost 3 bases and J 1 base, leaving 13 bases between the germline ends. CDR3 residues: CASSQATLVSNQPQHF. In nucleotides, the CDR3 is TGTGCCAGCAGCCAGGCGACTCTAGTAAGCAATCAGCCCCAGCATTTT.

This chain's CDR3 is CATSDPWGGYTNTGELFF. As DNA, the CDR3 is TGTGCCACCAGTGACCCCTGGGGCGGCTATACGAACACCGGGGAGCTGTTTTTT. The chain links TRBV24-1 to TRBJ2-2; perhaps TRBD1 as D (5 bases). V was pared by 4 bases and J by 0 bases, with 17 bases between. The V gene's germline CDR1 is KGHDR and CDR2 SFDVKD. The CDR3 spans 18 residues.

This sequence joins TRBV7-9 and TRBJ2-5; 10 bases map to TRBD1. J gave up 4 bases and V 5 bases, and 4 bases lay outside the gene matches. The germline gives CDR1 SEHNR, CDR2 FQNEAQ (reference sequence). CDR3 length equals 14 residues. The CDR3 loop reads CASSTWTGGETQYF. CDR3 DNA sequence: TGTGCCAGCAGCACTTGGACAGGGGGAGAGACCCAGTACTTC.

The chain recombines TRBV19 with TRBJ1-1, with TRBD1 matching over 8 bases. J was trimmed by 3 bases and V by 4 bases; bases with no gene match: 1. Looked up from germline, CDR1 is LNHDA and CDR2 is SQIVND (reference sequence). The CDR3 is 13 amino acids. The CDR3 protein is CASSTQGDTEAFF. CDR3 nucleotide sequence: TGTGCCAGTAGTACACAGGGGGACACTGAAGCTTTCTTT.

The chain recombines TRBV19 with TRBJ2-1; 7 bases are a match to TRBD2. V shed 8 bases and J 7 bases; nucleotides not matched to a gene: 11. Germline CDR1 and CDR2: LNHDA and SQIVND (reference sequence). CDR3 length equals 14 residues. The CDR3 sequence is CASRGVAVGNEQFF. The CDR3, as DNA: TGTGCCAGTCGGGGGGTGGCCGTGGGAAATGAGCAGTTCTTC.

V and J are TRBV9 and TRBJ2-7, with a tentative D call TRBD2 (5 bases). This CDR3 region has 13 residues. Trimming cost V 2 bases and J 1 base, with 7 bases left between them. Germline CDR1 is SGDLS and CDR2 is YYNGEE. CDR3 nucleotides: TGTGCCAGCAGCGTTGGACTGTCCTACGAGCAGTACTTC. Translated, it gives CASSVGLSYEQYF.

The CDR3 loop reads CASILFSGSSYNEQFF. As DNA, the CDR3 is TGTGCCAGCATCTTATTCAGCGGGAGCTCCTACAATGAGCAGTTCTTC. The V gene is TRBV2, the J gene TRBJ2-1; 8 bases agree with TRBD2. Germline V gene data show CDR1 as SNHLY and CDR2 as FYNNEI. The J segment lost 0 bases and the V segment lost 7 bases, leaving 8 bases of the junction unmatched. The CDR3 consists of 16 residues.

This chain joins TRBV6-2 or TRBV6-3 and TRBJ1-1; no firm D call. Per the germline V gene, CDR1 is MNHEY and CDR2 is SVGEGT. Trimming took off 4 bases at V and 0 bases at J, with 9 bases between the two ends. The CDR3 sequence is 14 residues long. CDR3 nucleotide sequence: TGTGCCAGCAGTTCAATCCACATGAACACTGAAGCTTTCTTT. It translates to CASSSIHMNTEAFF.

The chain carries TRBV4-3 and TRBJ1-2, with 9 bases lining up with TRBD1. CDR3 length equals 15 residues. Germline V gene sequence: CDR1 LGHNA, CDR2 YSLEER. V lost 6 bases to trimming and J lost 4 bases; unmatched junction nucleotides: 9. CDR3 amino acids: CASRPGTGNFYGYTF. The CDR3 DNA is TGCGCCAGCAGACCCGGGACAGGGAATTTCTATGGCTACACCTTC.

CDR3 nucleotide sequence: TGTGCCAGTAGTATACAGACCGCCCTAGGCTATGGCTACACCTTC. Translation: CASSIQTALGYGYTF. The rearrangement joins TRBV19 to TRBJ1-2; no definite D call. The germline CDR1 and CDR2 sequences are LNHDA and SQIVND (reference sequence). V was trimmed by 2 bases and J by 4 bases, leaving 14 bases between them. This CDR3 comprises 15 residues.

In nucleotides, the CDR3 is TGTGCCAGCAGCTTACCCGAGGGAGAATCATACAATGAGCAGTTCTTC. This encodes CASSLPEGESYNEQFF. The gene calls are TRBV5-4 and TRBJ2-1; D is possibly TRBD2 (5 bases). The length of the CDR3 is 16 residues. V dropped 2 bases and J dropped 4 bases, with 16 bases sitting between them. Germline assignment: CDR1 SGHNT and CDR2 YYREEE (reference sequence).

The DNA for the CDR3 is TGTGCCATCAGTGAGTATGGGGAGGACACTGAAGCTTTCTTT. Its protein is CAISEYGEDTEAFF. This chain uses TRBV10-3 with TRBJ1-1; D not resolved. Germline-derived CDR1 and CDR2 are ENHRY and SYGVKD. With 1 base removed from V and 3 bases from J, the gap between germline ends came to 9 bases. The CDR3 is made up of 14 amino acids.

CDR3 bases: TGTGCCAGCGAGGTGACTAGCGGGAGTTATGAGACCCAGTACTTC. Its protein is CASEVTSGSYETQYF. The chain is built from TRBV28 and TRBJ2-5; 12 bases are a match to TRBD2. Germline CDR1 reads MDHEN; CDR2 reads SYDVKM. V lost 8 bases and J lost 5; bases outside the gene matches: 9. The CDR3 is 15 residues long. The variable domain in full, with the rest retrieved from reference TRBV28 and TRBJ2-5, is DVKVTQSSRYLVKRTGEKVFLECVQDMDHENMFWYRQDPGLGLRLIYFSYDVKMKEKGDIPEGYSVSREKKERFSLILESASTNQTSMYLCASEVTSGSYETQYFGPGTRLLVL.